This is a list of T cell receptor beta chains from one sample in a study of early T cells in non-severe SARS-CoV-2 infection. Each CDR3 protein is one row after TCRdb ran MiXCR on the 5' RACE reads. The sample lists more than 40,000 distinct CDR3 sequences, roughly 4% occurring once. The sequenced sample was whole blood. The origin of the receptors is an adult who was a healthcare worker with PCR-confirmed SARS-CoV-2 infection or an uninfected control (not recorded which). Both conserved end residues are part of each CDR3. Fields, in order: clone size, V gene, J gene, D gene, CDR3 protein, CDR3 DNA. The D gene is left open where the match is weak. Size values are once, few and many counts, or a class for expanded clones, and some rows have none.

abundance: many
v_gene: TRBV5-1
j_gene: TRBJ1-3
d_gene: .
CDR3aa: CASSLALTGRRTIYF
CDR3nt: TGCGCCAGCAGCTTGGCCTTAACCGGTCGGCGCACCATATATTTT

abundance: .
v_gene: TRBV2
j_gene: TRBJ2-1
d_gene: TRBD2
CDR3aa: CASSRAGSVDEQFF
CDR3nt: TGTGCCAGCAGCCGAGCGGGATCGGTGGATGAGCAGTTCTTC

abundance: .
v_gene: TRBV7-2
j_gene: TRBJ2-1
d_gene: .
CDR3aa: CASRYPSSPRGEQFF
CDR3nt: TGTGCCAGCAGGTACCCTAGCAGCCCAAGGGGGGAGCAGTTCTTC

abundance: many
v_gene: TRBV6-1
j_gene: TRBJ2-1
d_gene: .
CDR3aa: CASSEAGGVFYNEQFF
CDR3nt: TGTGCCAGCAGTGAAGCGGGGGGAGTCTTCTACAATGAGCAGTTCTTC

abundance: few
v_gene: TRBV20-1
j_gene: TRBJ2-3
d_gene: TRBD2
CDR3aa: CSARALAGVADTQYF
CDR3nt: TGCAGTGCTAGAGCACTAGCGGGGGTCGCCGATACGCAGTATTTT

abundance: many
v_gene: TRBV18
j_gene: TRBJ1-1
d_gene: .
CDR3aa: CASFSERRGAEAFF
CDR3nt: TGTGCCAGCTTCTCCGAGAGGCGAGGCGCTGAAGCTTTCTTT

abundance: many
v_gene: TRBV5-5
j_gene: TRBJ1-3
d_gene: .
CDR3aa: CASSLTTGLSGNTIYF
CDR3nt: TGTGCCAGCAGCTTGACTACGGGGCTCTCTGGAAACACCATATATTTT

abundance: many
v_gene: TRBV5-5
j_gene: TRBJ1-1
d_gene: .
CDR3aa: CASSPGTFQNTEAFF
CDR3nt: TGTGCCAGCAGCCCCGGGACATTTCAGAACACTGAAGCTTTCTTT

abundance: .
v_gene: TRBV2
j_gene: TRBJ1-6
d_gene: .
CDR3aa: CASSSQQVAGNSPLHF
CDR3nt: TGTGCCAGCAGTTCCCAACAGGTGGCAGGCAATTCACCCCTCCACTTT

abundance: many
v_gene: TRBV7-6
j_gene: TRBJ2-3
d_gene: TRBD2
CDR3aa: CASSLETSETTLGDTQYF
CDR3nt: TGTGCCAGCAGCTTAGAGACTAGCGAGACTACTCTCGGAGATACGCAGTATTTT

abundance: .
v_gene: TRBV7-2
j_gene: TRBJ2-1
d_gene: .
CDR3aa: CASSPGSYYNEQFF
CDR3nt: TGTGCCAGCAGCCCCGGGTCCTATTACAATGAGCAGTTCTTC

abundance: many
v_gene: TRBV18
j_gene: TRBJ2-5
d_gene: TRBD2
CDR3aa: CASSPPGLAGQETQYF
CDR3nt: TGTGCCAGCTCACCGCCGGGACTAGCGGGACAAGAGACCCAGTACTTC

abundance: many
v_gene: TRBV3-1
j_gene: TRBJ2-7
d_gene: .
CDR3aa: CASSQDPAATYEQYF
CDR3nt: TGTGCCAGCAGCCAAGATCCGGCAGCAACCTACGAGCAGTACTTC

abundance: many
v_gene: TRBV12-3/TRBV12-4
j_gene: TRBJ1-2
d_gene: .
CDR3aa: CASGPGNGVKGYTF
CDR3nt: TGTGCCAGCGGCCCGGGGAACGGTGTTAAGGGCTACACCTTC

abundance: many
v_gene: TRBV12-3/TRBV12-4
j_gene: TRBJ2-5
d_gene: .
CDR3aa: CASSLREETQYF
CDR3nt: TGTGCCAGCAGTTTACGGGAAGAGACCCAGTACTTC

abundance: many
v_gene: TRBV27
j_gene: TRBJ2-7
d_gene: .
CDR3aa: CASSFSTSAYEQYF
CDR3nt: TGTGCCAGCAGTTTTTCGACTAGTGCATACGAGCAGTACTTC

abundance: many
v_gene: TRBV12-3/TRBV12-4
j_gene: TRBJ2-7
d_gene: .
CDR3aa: CASSWRRRSYEQYF
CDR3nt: TGTGCCAGCAGCTGGAGACGACGGTCCTACGAGCAGTACTTC

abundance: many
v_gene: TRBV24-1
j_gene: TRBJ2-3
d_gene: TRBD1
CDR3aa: CATSDGQGVKDTQYF
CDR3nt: TGTGCCACCAGCGATGGACAGGGGGTGAAAGATACGCAGTATTTT

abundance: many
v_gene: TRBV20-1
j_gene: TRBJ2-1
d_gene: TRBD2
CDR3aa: CSAGDYRFDEQFF
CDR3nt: TGCAGTGCGGGGGACTATCGGTTCGATGAGCAGTTCTTC

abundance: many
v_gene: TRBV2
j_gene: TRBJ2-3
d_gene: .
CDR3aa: CASLGTRVTDTQYF
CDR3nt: TGTGCCAGCTTGGGGACTCGGGTTACAGATACGCAGTATTTT

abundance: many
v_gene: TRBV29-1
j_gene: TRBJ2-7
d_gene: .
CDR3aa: CSVEDRQGKSYEQYF
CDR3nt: TGCAGCGTTGAAGATCGGCAGGGGAAATCCTACGAGCAGTACTTC

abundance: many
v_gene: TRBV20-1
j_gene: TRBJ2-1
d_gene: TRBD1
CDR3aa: CSAPDRDRGRNEQFF
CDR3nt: TGCAGTGCCCCTGACCGGGACAGGGGGCGTAATGAGCAGTTCTTC

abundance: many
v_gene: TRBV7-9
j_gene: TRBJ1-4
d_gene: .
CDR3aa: CASSPDVAGPNEKLFF
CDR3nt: TGTGCCAGCAGCCCGGATGTAGCAGGGCCTAATGAAAAACTGTTTTTT

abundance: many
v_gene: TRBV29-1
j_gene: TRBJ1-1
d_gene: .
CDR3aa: CSGQNTEAFF
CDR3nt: TGCAGCGGTCAGAACACTGAAGCTTTCTTT

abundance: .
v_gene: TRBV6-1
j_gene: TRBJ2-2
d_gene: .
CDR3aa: CASSGQRPTGELFF
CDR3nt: TGTGCCAGCAGTGGACAGAGGCCCACCGGGGAGCTGTTTTTT

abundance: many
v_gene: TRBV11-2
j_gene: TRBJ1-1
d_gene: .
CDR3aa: CASSLGWGLMGTEAFF
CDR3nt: TGTGCCAGCAGCTTAGGATGGGGTTTAATGGGGACTGAAGCTTTCTTT

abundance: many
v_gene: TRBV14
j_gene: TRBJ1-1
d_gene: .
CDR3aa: CASSQAGMNTEAFF
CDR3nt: TGTGCCAGCAGCCAAGCGGGGATGAACACTGAAGCTTTCTTT

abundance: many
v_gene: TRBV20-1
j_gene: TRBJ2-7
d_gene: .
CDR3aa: CSARDEGRSYEQYF
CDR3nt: TGCAGTGCTAGAGATGAGGGGCGGTCCTACGAGCAGTACTTC

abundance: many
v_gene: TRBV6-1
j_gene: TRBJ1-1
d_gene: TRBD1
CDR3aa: CASMIKWGQGHLPTEAFF
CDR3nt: TGTGCCAGCATGATAAAATGGGGACAGGGGCATCTCCCCACTGAAGCTTTCTTT

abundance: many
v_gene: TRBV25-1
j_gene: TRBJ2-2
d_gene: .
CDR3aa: CASRRTNTGELFF
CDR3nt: TGTGCCAGCAGACGTACGAACACCGGGGAGCTGTTTTTT

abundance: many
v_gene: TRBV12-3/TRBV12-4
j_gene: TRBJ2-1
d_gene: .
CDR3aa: CASSLARGGGDNEQFF
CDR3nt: TGTGCCAGCAGTTTAGCCCGGGGCGGGGGCGACAATGAGCAGTTCTTC

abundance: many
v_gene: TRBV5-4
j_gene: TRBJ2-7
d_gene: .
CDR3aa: CASSLDRGLTYYEQYF
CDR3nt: TGTGCCAGCAGCTTGGATCGGGGATTAACCTACTACGAGCAGTACTTC

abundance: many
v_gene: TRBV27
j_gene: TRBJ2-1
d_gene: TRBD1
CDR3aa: CASSLRGQGVNNEQFF
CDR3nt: TGTGCCAGCAGTTTACGCGGACAGGGGGTAAACAATGAGCAGTTCTTC

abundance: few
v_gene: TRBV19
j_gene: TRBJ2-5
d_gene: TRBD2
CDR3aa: CASRTSQGETQYF
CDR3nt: TGTGCCAGTCGGACTAGCCAGGGAGAGACCCAGTACTTC

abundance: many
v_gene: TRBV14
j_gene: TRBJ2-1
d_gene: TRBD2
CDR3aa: CASSQDWRGAYNEQFF
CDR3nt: TGTGCCAGCAGCCAAGATTGGCGGGGGGCCTACAATGAGCAGTTCTTC

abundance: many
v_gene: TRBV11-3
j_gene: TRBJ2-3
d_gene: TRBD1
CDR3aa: CASSLGTGASTDTQYF
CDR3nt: TGTGCCAGCAGCTTAGGAACAGGGGCTAGCACAGATACGCAGTATTTT

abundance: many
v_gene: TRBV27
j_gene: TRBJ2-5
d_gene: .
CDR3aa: CASSPWAPSDETQYF
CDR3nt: TGTGCCAGCAGTCCCTGGGCCCCTAGCGATGAGACCCAGTACTTC

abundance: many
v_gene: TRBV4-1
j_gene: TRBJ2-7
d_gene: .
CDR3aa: CASSPNGQPYEQYF
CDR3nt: TGCGCCAGCAGCCCGAACGGACAGCCCTACGAGCAGTACTTC

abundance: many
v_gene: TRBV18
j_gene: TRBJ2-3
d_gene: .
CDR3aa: CASAQGITDTQYF
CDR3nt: TGTGCCAGCGCACAGGGTATCACAGATACGCAGTATTTT

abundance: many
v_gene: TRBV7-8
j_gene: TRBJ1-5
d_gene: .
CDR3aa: CASSPRPPGDNQPQHF
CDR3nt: TGTGCCAGCAGCCCCCGACCCCCAGGGGATAATCAGCCCCAGCATTTT

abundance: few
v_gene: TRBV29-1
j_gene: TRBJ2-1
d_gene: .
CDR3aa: CSVDLAPEQFF
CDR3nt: TGCAGCGTTGATCTCGCTCCGGAGCAGTTCTTC

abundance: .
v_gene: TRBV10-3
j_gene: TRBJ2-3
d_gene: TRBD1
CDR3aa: CAISVRDRGTDTQYF
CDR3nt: TGTGCCATCAGTGTGCGGGACAGGGGCACAGATACGCAGTATTTT

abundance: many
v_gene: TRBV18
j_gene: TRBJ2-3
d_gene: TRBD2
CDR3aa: CASSPRREGGTDTQYF
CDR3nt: TGTGCCAGCTCACCACGACGGGAGGGCGGCACAGATACGCAGTATTTT

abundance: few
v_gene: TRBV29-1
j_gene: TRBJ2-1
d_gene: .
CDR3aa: CSASQSSYNEQFF
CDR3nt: TGCAGCGCAAGCCAAAGCTCCTACAATGAGCAGTTCTTC

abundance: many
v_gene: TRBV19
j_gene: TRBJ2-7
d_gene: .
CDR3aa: CASSMTGSSEQYF
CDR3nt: TGTGCCAGTAGTATGACGGGGTCAAGCGAGCAGTACTTC

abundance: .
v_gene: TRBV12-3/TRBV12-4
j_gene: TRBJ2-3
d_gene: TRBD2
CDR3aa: CASRASSGGATDTQYF
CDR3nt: TGTGCCAGCAGGGCATCTAGCGGGGGGGCGACAGATACGCAGTATTTT

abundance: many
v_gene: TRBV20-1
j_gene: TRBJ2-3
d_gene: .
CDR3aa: CSASPNTDTQYF
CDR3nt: TGCAGTGCTAGCCCCAACACAGATACGCAGTATTTT

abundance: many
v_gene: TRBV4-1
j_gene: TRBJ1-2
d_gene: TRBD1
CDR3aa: CASSQPGTGRGYTF
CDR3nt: TGCGCCAGCAGCCAACCCGGGACAGGACGTGGCTACACCTTC

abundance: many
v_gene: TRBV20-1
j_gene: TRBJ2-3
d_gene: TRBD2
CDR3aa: CSARPHFGTSGRSSTDTQYF
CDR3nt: TGCAGTGCTAGGCCTCATTTCGGGACTAGCGGGAGATCTAGCACAGATACGCAGTATTTT